These T cell receptor beta chains were read from a single sample in a study of PD-1 blockade in classical Hodgkin lymphoma. The protocol was immunoSEQ multiplex PCR, while the TCRdb copy is restricted to in-frame clones and leaves out a portion. The table shows fewer than 90,000 clones, with about 89% occurring only once. The sample was peripheral blood mononuclear cells (PBMCs), taken at baseline. The receptors come from a human donor with classical Hodgkin lymphoma. The conserved cysteine and the conserved F or W are not part of the CDR3 here.

j_gene: TRBJ1-4; v_gene: TRBV5-1; CDR3aa: ASRGQITNEKLF
j_gene: TRBJ1-3; v_gene: TRBV10-3; CDR3aa: AISGRAPNHSGNTIY
j_gene: TRBJ2-7; v_gene: TRBV6-5; CDR3aa: ASSLTSGIYEQY
j_gene: TRBJ2-1; v_gene: TRBV7-2; CDR3aa: ASSSSPGTSGTDEQF
j_gene: TRBJ1-2; v_gene: TRBV6-1; CDR3aa: ASSDPVAGGYGYT
j_gene: TRBJ2-1; v_gene: TRBV30; CDR3aa: AWSRSLAGGSNEQF
j_gene: TRBJ1-1; v_gene: TRBV6-1; CDR3aa: AGNRGQRNTEAF
j_gene: TRBJ2-7; v_gene: TRBV7-9; CDR3aa: ASSGGTQQIGEQY
j_gene: TRBJ2-1; v_gene: TRBV6-1; CDR3aa: ASSPSRNEQF
j_gene: TRBJ2-1; v_gene: TRBV6-1; CDR3aa: ASSGAGVDEQF
j_gene: TRBJ1-4; v_gene: TRBV25-1; CDR3aa: ASENEKLF
j_gene: TRBJ2-7; v_gene: TRBV11-1; CDR3aa: ASIASWDSTHEQY
j_gene: TRBJ2-1; v_gene: TRBV19; CDR3aa: ASSPRPLDHYNEQF
j_gene: TRBJ2-1; v_gene: TRBV15; CDR3aa: ATSRDRSGRNNEQF
j_gene: TRBJ1-1; v_gene: TRBV6-1; CDR3aa: ASSYGRREAF
j_gene: TRBJ2-7; v_gene: TRBV6-1; CDR3aa: ASSDADRGIAYEQY
j_gene: TRBJ2-4; v_gene: TRBV28; CDR3aa: ASSFAGALAKNIQY
j_gene: TRBJ2-7; v_gene: TRBV4-2; CDR3aa: ASSQDLILTSGTDEQY
j_gene: TRBJ2-2; v_gene: TRBV19; CDR3aa: ASSSGLNTGELF
j_gene: TRBJ1-1; v_gene: TRBV16; CDR3aa: ASSLQGVGTEAF
j_gene: TRBJ1-3; v_gene: TRBV5-4; CDR3aa: ASSPDSSGNTIY
j_gene: TRBJ1-2; v_gene: TRBV6-5; CDR3aa: ASSYFRDILGGGYT
j_gene: TRBJ2-7; v_gene: TRBV6-6; CDR3aa: ASSYAGAYEQY
j_gene: TRBJ2-7; v_gene: TRBV29-1; CDR3aa: SVVPGTGFYEQY
j_gene: TRBJ2-1; v_gene: TRBV2; CDR3aa: ASSEQGRNEQF
j_gene: TRBJ2-2; v_gene: TRBV2; CDR3aa: ASSESGTSPGELF
j_gene: TRBJ2-1; v_gene: TRBV11-2; CDR3aa: ASSLRRLLASGPYNEQF
j_gene: TRBJ1-2; v_gene: TRBV2; CDR3aa: ASSVGRYYGYT
j_gene: TRBJ2-7; v_gene: TRBV5-5; CDR3aa: ASSLDPLPTYEQY
j_gene: TRBJ1-4; v_gene: TRBV4-1; CDR3aa: ASSQAPTGSGEKLF
j_gene: TRBJ2-2; v_gene: TRBV7-9; CDR3aa: ASRDLNTGELF
j_gene: TRBJ2-1; v_gene: TRBV19; CDR3aa: ASSIGDLVNEQF
j_gene: TRBJ1-5; v_gene: TRBV4-1; CDR3aa: ASSPTGGNQPQH
j_gene: TRBJ1-1; v_gene: TRBV11-3; CDR3aa: ASSWTHNTEAF
j_gene: TRBJ2-3; v_gene: TRBV15; CDR3aa: ATSSLTGVKY
j_gene: TRBJ2-1; v_gene: TRBV30; CDR3aa: AWSPSPSVGQF
j_gene: TRBJ1-4; v_gene: TRBV19; CDR3aa: ASQQGLNEKLF
j_gene: TRBJ2-3; v_gene: TRBV4-1; CDR3aa: ASSQLTSGSGDTQY
j_gene: TRBJ1-1; v_gene: TRBV11-2; CDR3aa: ASSLARPNTEAF
j_gene: TRBJ1-4; v_gene: TRBV28; CDR3aa: ASSFLIAGVNEKLF
j_gene: TRBJ1-2; v_gene: TRBV27; CDR3aa: ASTSNRAHNYGYT
j_gene: TRBJ2-1; v_gene: TRBV5-1; CDR3aa: ASSLDSGPYEQF
j_gene: TRBJ2-5; v_gene: TRBV7-9; CDR3aa: ASSAGTSGRGETQY
j_gene: TRBJ2-7; v_gene: TRBV2; CDR3aa: ASSGRKSSYEQY
j_gene: TRBJ2-7; v_gene: TRBV28; CDR3aa: ASSPRTGEGEQY
j_gene: TRBJ2-7; v_gene: TRBV5-4; CDR3aa: ASSLDRGRYEQY
j_gene: TRBJ2-3; v_gene: TRBV5-4; CDR3aa: ASSVRTSTDTQY
j_gene: TRBJ2-3; v_gene: TRBV27; CDR3aa: ASKDSDSRDTQY
j_gene: TRBJ1-2; v_gene: TRBV7-9; CDR3aa: ASSFTGTVYGYT
j_gene: TRBJ1-1; v_gene: TRBV27; CDR3aa: ASSFKGRGDTEAF
j_gene: TRBJ2-1; v_gene: TRBV5-6; CDR3aa: ASSLGLAGGHSYNEQF